The 21 T cell receptor beta chains below come from one sample, sequenced in a study of blood T cell repertoires in COVID-19. Repertoires were generated with immunoSEQ multiplex PCR, while TCRdb's copy carries only in-frame clones and drops some. The repertoire holds about 130,000 clones, with around 89% as singletons. The sample comprised peripheral blood. These TCRs come from a man aged 55 to 70 with COVID-19, enrolled during active disease.

This rearrangement joins TRBV4-3 to TRBJ1-2; D gene ambiguous. CDR1 and CDR2 (germline): LGHNA, YSLEER. The CDR3 extends over 17 amino acids. V dropped 0 bases and J dropped 4 bases, with 18 bases sitting between them. DNA of the CDR3: TGCGCCAGCAGCCAAGATGTGTTGAGGGCCAAGAGCTATGGCTACACCTTC. This sequence encodes CASSQDVLRAKSYGYTF.

The CDR3 loop is CASKQGGNQPQHF. The CDR3 coding sequence is TGTGCCAGCAAACAGGGAGGGAATCAGCCCCAGCATTTT. This chain uses TRBV6-5 with TRBJ1-5; D possibly corresponds to TRBD1 (6 bases). Trimming stripped 7 bases from V and 4 bases from J, with 11 bases between. CDR1 MNHEY and CDR2 SVGAGI come from the germline V gene. The CDR3 extends over 13 amino acids.

The rearrangement uses TRBV18 and TRBJ1-3; D is undetermined. Germline V CDR1 and CDR2: KGHSH, LQKENI. The CDR3 spans 15 residues. V was pared by 0 bases and J by 3 bases, with 9 bases between. The CDR3 coding sequence is TGTGCCAGCTCACCACCAAGGGAGGGTGGAAACACCATATATTTT. Its protein product is CASSPPREGGNTIYF.

The V gene is TRBV20-1, the J gene TRBJ1-1, with TRBD1 as a possible D gene (5 bases). This CDR3 contains 11 residues. CDR1 DFQATT and CDR2 SNEGSKA come from the germline V gene (reference sequence). Here the CDR3 DNA reads TGCAGATCCTGGGGGGACACTGAAGCTTTCTTT. Protein sequence: CRSWGDTEAFF.

This clone appeared a single time. The chain recombines TRBV3-1 (or the pseudogene TRBV3-2) with TRBJ1-1; D is unclear. Germline V gene data show CDR1 as LGHDT and CDR2 as YNNKEL (reference sequence). This CDR3 has 14 amino acids. V was clipped by 5 bases and J by 0 bases, with 10 bases between them. The CDR3 is CASSRNNMNTEAFF. The CDR3 coding sequence is TGTGCCAGCAGCAGAAATAACATGAACACTGAAGCTTTCTTT.

This clone was detected once. CDR3 sequence: CASSETPGNTGELFF. DNA of the CDR3: TGTGCCAGCAGCGAGACCCCGGGGAACACCGGGGAGCTGTTTTTT. The genes are TRBV9 and TRBJ2-2; D unclear. The germline V and J ends were trimmed by 3 bases and 1 base, with 10 bases remaining between them. CDR1 SGDLS and CDR2 YYNGEE come from the germline V gene. The length of the CDR3 is 15 residues.

This chain uses TRBV28 with TRBJ1-2; a possible D gene is TRBD1 (6 bases). The CDR3 covers 12 residues. The germline V gene has CDR1 MDHEN and CDR2 SYDVKM. V lost 7 bases and J lost 6, with 12 bases in between. DNA of the CDR3: TGTGCCAGCACCTCTGCAGGGGATGGCTACACCTTC. It codes for CASTSAGDGYTF.

The chain recombines TRBV9 with TRBJ2-1; D is ambiguous. This CDR3 contains 16 residues. Germline V gene lookup returns CDR1 SGDLS and CDR2 YYNGEE. Trimming stripped 0 bases from V and 0 bases from J, with 10 bases between. CDR3 residues: CASSVGRFSSYNEQFF. The CDR3, as DNA: TGTGCCAGCAGCGTAGGCAGGTTCAGCTCCTACAATGAGCAGTTCTTC. The full variable domain, completed using reference TRBV9 and TRBJ2-1, is DSGVTQTPKHLITATGQRVTLRCSPRSGDLSVYWYQQSLDQGLQFLIQYYNGEERAKGNILERFSAQQFPDLHSELNLSSLELGDSALYFCASSVGRFSSYNEQFFGPGTRLTVL.

The chain employs TRBV30 and TRBJ2-2; a possible D gene is TRBD1 (6 bases). Deletions cut 4 bases from V and 2 bases from J, with 11 bases between. The CDR3 is made up of 14 amino acids. CDR1 and CDR2 from the germline V gene are GTSNPN and SVGIG (reference sequence). The CDR3 sequence is CAWTWTVNTGELFF. The CDR3 DNA follows: TGTGCCTGGACTTGGACAGTTAACACCGGGGAGCTGTTTTTT.

Note on this clone: The same CDR3 arises from other DNA sequences in this sample as well. DNA for the CDR3: TGTGCCAGCAGCCGCGGTTCTGGAAACACCATATATTTT. It codes for CASSRGSGNTIYF. The chain has TRBV12-3 or TRBV12-4 and TRBJ1-3; D remains ambiguous. CDR3 length: 13 amino acids. Trimming pared 6 bases from V and 1 base from J, leaving 7 bases between.

V is TRBV5-6 and J is TRBJ1-4; 8 bases map to TRBD1. Germline-derived CDR1 and CDR2 are SGHDT and YYEEEE. J gave up 2 bases and V 3 bases, and 6 bases lay outside the gene matches. The CDR3 extends over 16 amino acids. The CDR3 nucleotides read TGTGCCAGCAGCTCCCAGGGGGCCCGGACTAATGAAAAACTGTTTTTT. Protein: CASSSQGARTNEKLFF.

The chain links TRBV5-4 to TRBJ1-1, with D unresolved. Germline lookup yields CDR1 SGHNT and CDR2 YYREEE (reference sequence). The CDR3 length is 14 residues. V was pared by 4 bases and J by 4 bases, with 14 bases between. DNA of the CDR3: TGTGCCAGCAGCGCCCCAGAGGTGGCCACTGAAGCTTTCTTT. Amino acid sequence: CASSAPEVATEAFF.

The chain carries TRBV19 and TRBJ1-2, with 9 bases that match TRBD1. The ends lost 5 bases at V and 2 bases at J; junction bases unmatched: 3. CDR3 length: 14 amino acids. Germline CDR1 is LNHDA and CDR2 is SQIVND (reference sequence). CDR3 sequence: CASSPDRGNYGYTF. The CDR3 coding sequence is TGTGCCAGTAGTCCGGACAGGGGAAACTATGGCTACACCTTC.

The chain carries TRBV2 and TRBJ2-7, with 9 bases fitting TRBD1. The CDR3 length is 15 residues. The trim removed 6 bases at V and 3 bases at J, leaving 9 bases unmatched. Per germline, CDR1 SNHLY and CDR2 FYNNEI. This CDR3 reads CASRAGQGNNYEQYF. The CDR3, as DNA: TGTGCCAGCAGGGCAGGACAGGGGAACAACTACGAGCAGTACTTC.

Regarding this clone: Sequence at one end of the junction differs from germline and may be a read error. This chain joins TRBV6-1 and TRBJ1-2, with a possible D match to TRBD1 (6 bases). Per the germline V gene, CDR1 is MNHNS and CDR2 is SASEGT. The length of the CDR3 is 13 residues. The CDR3 DNA sequence: TGTGCCAGCAGTGAAGCCTTCAGGGACATTCATTACTTC. Translating it yields CASSEAFRDIHYF.

This rearrangement joins TRBV4-2 to TRBJ2-3; maybe TRBD2 (9 bases). The germline V and J ends were trimmed by 3 bases and 4 bases, with 23 bases remaining between them. Germline values: CDR1 LGHNA, CDR2 YNFKEQ. This CDR3 comprises 18 residues. In DNA form, the CDR3 reads TGTGCCAGCAGCCAGCGCCAGGGGGCTAGCGGGGCGGCAGATACGCAGTATTTT. Encoded protein: CASSQRQGASGAADTQYF.

This chain links TRBV19 with TRBJ2-7; D might be TRBD1 (6 bases). The V gene's germline CDR1 is LNHDA and CDR2 SQIVND (reference sequence). The CDR3 is made up of 15 amino acids. Trimming left V 6 bases short and J 2 bases short, with 17 bases between. CDR3 amino acids: CASSPGTLNPYEQYF. CDR3 nucleotides: TGTGCCAGTAGCCCCGGGACACTCAATCCCTACGAGCAGTACTTC. Full variable domain (rest looked up from reference TRBV19 and TRBJ2-7): DGGITQSPKYLFRKEGQNVTLSCEQNLNHDAMYWYRQDPGQGLRLIYYSQIVNDFQKGDIAEGYSVSREKKESFPLTVTSAQKNPTAFYLCASSPGTLNPYEQYFGPGTRLTVT.

This clone was observed a single time. This sequence joins TRBV7-2 and TRBJ2-7; 11 bases are a match to TRBD2. The germline gives CDR1 SGHTA, CDR2 FQGNSA. The CDR3 is 15 residues long. Unmatched junction bases numbered 5, after V lost 3 bases and J lost 4 bases. The CDR3 spells CASSFPGLAVYEQYF. The CDR3 DNA reads as TGTGCCAGCAGCTTCCCGGGACTAGCGGTATACGAGCAGTACTTC.

This chain joins TRBV21-1 and TRBJ1-1. TRBV21-1 is flagged as a pseudogene. This CDR3 spans 14 amino acids. The chain's CDR3 is CASTHTRGTSEAFF. CDR3 DNA sequence: TGTGCCAGCACCCATACGCGGGGAACCTCTGAAGCTTTCTTT.

The chain joins TRBV3-1 (or the pseudogene TRBV3-2) to TRBJ2-2, with D possibly matching TRBD1 (5 bases). Germline values: CDR1 LGHDT, CDR2 YNNKEL (reference sequence). V was trimmed by 0 bases and J by 5 bases, leaving 7 bases between them. CDR3 size: 14 residues. CDR3: CASSQEGETGELFF. DNA for the CDR3: TGTGCCAGCAGCCAAGAAGGGGAAACCGGGGAGCTGTTTTTT.

A word on this clone: An end of the junction does not agree with germline; a read error may underlie this. The chain recombines TRBV6-5 with TRBJ1-2; 8 positions match TRBD1. The CDR3 is made up of 14 amino acids. In germline, CDR1 is MNHEY, CDR2 SVGAGI. The CDR3 loop is CASSYVNERDRLSF. CDR3 nucleotides: TGTGCCAGCAGTTACGTCAACGAAAGGGACAGGCTCTCGTTC.